The TCR beta chain described here comes from a study of cytomegalovirus exposure and HLA in healthy donors (dated by TCRdb to 2016 to 2017). For context, the study as a whole: An earlier analysis of some 620 of the donors reported approximately 260 Gb of sequence data and around 100 million unique TCR beta sequences obtained from about 179 million T cells. About 330 gigabases of sequencing data and tens of millions of unique TCR sequences made up an early release that covered about 640 HLA-typed donors. The genetic ancestry cluster associated with self-reported Caucasian donors included approximately 85% of the approximately 410 genotyped donors. The aim of the study was to test whether cataloging public T cell receptors could identify signatures of past pathogen exposure. Using immunosequencing, the study profiled T cell repertoires from around 670 subjects and related those repertoires to cytomegalovirus serostatus. A separate validation cohort of 100 to 150 different subjects was used in addition to the roughly 700-subject first cohort. To predict cytomegalovirus infection status, the study combined high-throughput TCR immunosequencing, statistical association of individual TCRs with disease status, and machine learning. A later analysis re-analyzed previously published TCR beta repertoires from hundreds of donors and added high-resolution HLA genotyping to study TCR occurrence patterns. Rather than drawing on any new phenotypic data, the later analysis identified candidate immune exposures from TCR beta sequences and the way those sequences occurred across donors. An earlier analysis of fewer than 750 of the donors used high-throughput TCR beta sequencing to judge whether each TCR beta V gene segment behaved as functional or pseudogenic. Donor age, sex, ethnicity and CMV serostatus were compiled together with the repertoire data. Genome-wide SNP genotypes for about 55% of the 666 donors were used in a later genetic analysis, which treated that subset as a discovery cohort. All discovery cohort repertoires had been generated on a single sequencing platform. Class I and class II HLA loci were covered by the typing at four-digit resolution. Typing coverage differed by locus: A, B, C, DRB1 and DQB1 were typed in roughly 629-640 donors, DQA1 in about 560, DPA1 in around 600, and DPB1 in just under 490. Several DR-DQ haplotypes were treated as single units for association and clustering because of strong linkage in the cohort. On average, roughly 250,000 unique TCR beta nucleotide sequences were sequenced per donor among 398 genotyped donors of the cohort, with roughly 18% of those sequences being non-productive.

About this clone: The target of this receptor is not known. No much larger clone exists at a distance of one base, and base qualities are not known.

Spanning cysteine to phenylalanine, the CDR3 consists of 15 amino acids. The CDR3 DNA has 45 bases and is translated from base 1. V gives up 5 bases and J gives up 0 bases, and the segment between their germline ends measures 12 bases. The germline V gene yields SNHLY for CDR1 and FYNNEI for CDR2. The cohort comprised 670 or so healthy bone marrow donors. All cohort members were sampled while nominally healthy, although unrecorded immune exposures were likely present. The donor tested CMV seropositive and was one of the 289 seropositive cohort members. A peripheral blood sample was collected from each donor, and TCR beta sequencing was performed on peripheral blood mononuclear cells. The Qiagen DNeasy Blood Extraction Kit was used to extract genomic DNA from the blood cell samples. Broader findings and caveats from the paper: V-gene and J-gene trimming of TCR beta chains was associated with a missense DCLRE1C variant in a later genetic analysis, and the association was replicated in an independent cohort. The authors suggested that the approach could potentially be generalized to other disease states and immunological phenotypes. In an earlier analysis of approximately 590 of the donors, most TCR beta V segments appeared in productive rearrangements about 87% or about 30% of the time, broadly matching IMGT annotations. A further reported finding was that TCR beta sequences accurately predicted the HLA-A and HLA-B alleles for most subjects in the first cohort. In a later analysis, most CMV-associated TCR beta chains were found to appear HLA-restricted, with HLA associations seemingly driven largely by CMV exposure. Most TCR sequences were observed very rarely across donors, whereas some public TCRs were present in many individuals. In vitro tests confirmed that a few of the cytomegalovirus-associated TCR beta chains recognize cytomegalovirus antigens. A later genetic analysis reported fewer N-insertions in productive TCRs among donors in an Asian-associated ancestry cluster than the 666-donor mean. Linkage disequilibrium might explain the correlated functional status among segregating V segments, but an unknown experimental factor could not be excluded. Because the 87-base-pair reads could not distinguish some IMGT-functional V segments, including TRBV6-2 and TRBV6-3, those segments were excluded. In this cohort, only TCR beta chains were sequenced, and detectable features were limited by the absence of alpha or paired-chain data. In a later analysis, HLA-associated TCR beta chains were found to be more clonally expanded and to have lower generation probabilities than equally common non-associated chains. A cluster of highly shared sequence variants was judged likely to be a technical artifact of the sequencing pipeline. According to a later analysis, TCR association rates differed among HLA loci, with DRB1 alleles showing the most associated TCRs and HLA-C alleles showing the fewest. According to a later analysis, parvovirus B19, influenza, CMV and Epstein-Barr virus appeared linked to several top co-occurrence clusters. The classifier was reported to diagnose cytomegalovirus status with high specificity and sensitivity in both the original cohort and the validation cohort. Assigning TCR associations to individual alleles was difficult when HLA alleles, especially DR and DQ, strongly co-occurred. Because HLA typing was unavailable for some donors at each locus, only the typed subset was used in association tests. Because counts were too low, seventeen rarely observed V segments, including chromosome 9 orphons, were excluded from the earlier analysis of several hundred of the donors. CMV serostatus was the only immune exposure information available for the cohort. In a later analysis, 16,951 TCR beta sequences were associated with specific HLA alleles at a false discovery rate of 0.05. Roughly uniform sequencing depth across donors was assumed in presence/absence analyses, although this assumption may not hold. The study listed 164 TCR beta chains as associated with cytomegalovirus.

Libraries were made using the immunoSEQ multiplex PCR assay. For the multiplex PCR, a mixture combining 60 forward primers for TCR Vbeta segments and 13 reverse primers for TCR Jbeta segments was used. Amplification of the CDR3 region of rearranged TCR beta genes was performed with a multiplex PCR assay on genomic DNA. On the Illumina HiSeq System, the amplified TCR beta libraries were sequenced as 87-base-pair reads. From the authors' description of their analysis: Across the 670 or so repertoires, a later analysis counted roughly 84 million unique TCR beta chains, around 10 million of which were shared by at least two donors. Raw reads were error-corrected and collapsed into unique sequences by a nearest-neighbor algorithm in which closely related sequences were merged to remove PCR and sequencing errors. Alignment of CDR3 sequences to IMGT reference sequences was used to assign V, D and J gene segments. For a sequence to be retained, at least a six-nucleotide match to both a V gene segment and a J gene segment was required. Rearrangements were called productive when the CDR3 lacked stop codons and stayed in frame with V and J; all others were non-productive. CDR3 was defined by IMGT convention, running from the second conserved V-encoded cysteine to the conserved J-encoded phenylalanine. Sequences without an unambiguous match to a single V gene segment were excluded from the earlier analysis of 450 to 650 of the donors. In an earlier analysis of around 590 of the donors, a V segment was called functional when productive rearrangements were above 56.7%, and segregating when the standard deviation between donors exceeded 5%. A statistical classification framework was developed to diagnose cytomegalovirus status using the catalog of TCR beta chain sequences. In a later analysis, V and J genes were assigned by comparing TCR nucleotide sequences against IMGT/GENE-DB human TR gene sequences. Using the TCRdist pipeline, a later analysis assigned CDR3 sequences along with most-parsimonious VDJ recombination scenarios. In a later analysis, each TCR beta chain was defined by its CDR3 amino acid sequence together with its V-gene family, and reads lacking a unique V-gene family were excluded. In a later analysis, approximately 640 highly shared, low-generation-probability nucleotide sequences were removed to address suspected cross-contamination and a sequencing artifact. A later analysis calculated a clonal expansion index for each public chain from normalized within-repertoire ranks of inferred template counts. A later analysis computed generation probabilities with a VDJ recombination model fitted to out-of-frame rearrangements, and checked the results against IGoR. A later analysis scored TCR-TCR, TCR-HLA and TCR-CMV co-occurrence with hypergeometric tests, applying a repertoire-size bias correction to TCR pairs. A later analysis estimated false discovery rates by permuting HLA or CMV assignments 20 times. In a later analysis, co-occurring TCRs were grouped with DBSCAN, and TCRdist sequence similarity was added when clustering was performed within HLA-allele-positive subsets. For co-occurrence clustering, repertoires with fewer than 30,000 or more than 120,000 public chains were excluded, along with roughly 5 repertoires with anomalous nucleotide sharing. In its TCRdb copy, this immuneACCESS table keeps in-frame sequences only and misses some clones. Where compared with another copy, unresolved V genes explain less than half of these, and the others have no known cause. Clone size and V and J calls were adopted from that table, with D and trimming inferred from the DNA. The sample yields under 200,000 clones; roughly 82% were counted once. About 2.6% of the sample is taken by the ten largest.

This clonotype originated in a woman between 50 and 59 years old in good health and CMV-seropositive. Recombination linked TRBV2 to TRBJ2-3; TRBD1 is perhaps the D gene, given 6 matching bases. The sequenced sample consisted of PBMCs. For the CDR3, the sequence is CASSLEDRSTDTQYF. The DNA is as follows: TGTGCCAGCAGTCTCGAGGACAGAAGCACAGATACGCAGTATTTT.